This TCR beta chain stems from a study of OX40 agonist ivuxolimab in advanced cancers. Study details: Every 2 weeks, patients got intravenous ivuxolimab at one of six dose levels (0.01-10 mg/kg). Among those enrolled, mean age was approximately 60 years (range roughly 23 to 85) and approximately 80% were male. Partial responses were achieved by three patients, of whom one had hepatocellular carcinoma and two had cutaneous melanoma. Regarding the study as a whole: The average count of expanded clones was higher among CD8+ T cells than among CD4+.

Data came from immunoSEQ multiplex PCR; TCRdb stores just in-frame clones and leaves some out. Seen here are 77,000 or so clones, around 93% observed once, and the top ten hold around 0.29%. On this clone: Antigen unknown.

The TCR sequence derives from an adult with an advanced solid tumor such as melanoma, head and neck, liver or kidney cancer. This specimen was CD4+ or CD8+ T cells sorted from blood, taken in a trial of the OX40 agonist ivuxolimab.

The CDR3 coding sequence is TGTGCCAGCAGTGAAAATGGGCCTGAGCAGTTCTTC. Translation: CASSENGPEQFF. V is TRBV25-1 and J is TRBJ2-1; D is unresolved. Germline assignment: CDR1 MGHDK and CDR2 SYGVNS. CDR3 size: 12 residues. The V and J ends lost 2 bases and 9 bases respectively, with 8 bases between them.